This T cell receptor delta chain was identified in a study of gamma-delta chains in newborns, infants, children. Study overall: Polyclonal expansion of innate γδ T cells after birth follows microbial exposure.

TCRdb ran CATT on the reads. Found here are some 4,300 delta-chain clones, approximately 3% of them singletons; the top ten hold about 11%. Germline CDR1 reads TVYSNPD; CDR2 reads GDNSRS (reference sequence). The CDR3 length is 14 residues. To note about this clone: The protein held in TCRdb is that of a much larger clone and does not match this DNA's translation at residue 12, likely because of a read error; the protein shown is translated from the DNA.

This receptor was identified in a child who was a newborn, infant or young child, either healthy, febrile or measles-vaccinated (not recorded which). The chain combines TRDV3 with TRDJ1; 10 bases are shared with TRDD3. The material sequenced was blood. The CDR3 nucleotides read TGTGCCTCAACAGGGGGATACGGGCACGATAAACCCATCTTT. Translating it yields CASTGGYGHDKPIF.